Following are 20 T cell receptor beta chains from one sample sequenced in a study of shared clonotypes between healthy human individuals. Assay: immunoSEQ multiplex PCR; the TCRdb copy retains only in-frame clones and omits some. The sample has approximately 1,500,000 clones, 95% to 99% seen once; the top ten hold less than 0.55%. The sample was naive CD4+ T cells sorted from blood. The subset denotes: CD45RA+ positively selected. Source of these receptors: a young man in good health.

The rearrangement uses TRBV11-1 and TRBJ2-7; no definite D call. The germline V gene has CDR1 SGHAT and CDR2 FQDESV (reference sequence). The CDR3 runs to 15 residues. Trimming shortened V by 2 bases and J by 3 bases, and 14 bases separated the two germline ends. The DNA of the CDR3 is TGTGCCAGCAGCTTACCCCCCGTCCTCAGCTACGAGCAGTACTTC. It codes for CASSLPPVLSYEQYF.

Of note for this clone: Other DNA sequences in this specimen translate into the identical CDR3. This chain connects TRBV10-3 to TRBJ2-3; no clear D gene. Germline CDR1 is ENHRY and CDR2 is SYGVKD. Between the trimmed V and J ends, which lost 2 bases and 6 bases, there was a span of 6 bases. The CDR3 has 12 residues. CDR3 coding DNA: TGTGCCATCAGTGAGGCAGCTGATACGCAGTATTTT. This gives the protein CAISEAADTQYF.

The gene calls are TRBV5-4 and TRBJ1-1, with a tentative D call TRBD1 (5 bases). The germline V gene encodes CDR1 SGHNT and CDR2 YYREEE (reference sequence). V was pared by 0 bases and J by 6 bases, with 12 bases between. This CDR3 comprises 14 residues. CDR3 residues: CASSLDSWGAEAFF. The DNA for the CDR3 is TGTGCCAGCAGCTTGGACAGCTGGGGGGCTGAAGCTTTCTTT. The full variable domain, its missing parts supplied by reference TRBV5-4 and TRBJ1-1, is ETGVTQSPTHLIKTRGQQVTLRCSSQSGHNTVSWYQQALGQGPQFIFQYYREEENGRGNFPPRFSGLQFPNYSSELNVNALELDDSALYLCASSLDSWGAEAFFGQGTRLTVV.

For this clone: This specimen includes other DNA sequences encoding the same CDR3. The CDR3 nucleotides are TGCGCCAGCAGCTTGTACGGCTCTGGGGCCAACGTCCTGACTTTC. This codes for CASSLYGSGANVLTF. The rearrangement links TRBV5-1 to TRBJ2-6; no definite D call. Trimming pared 1 base from V and 0 bases from J, leaving 5 bases between. The CDR3 is 15 amino acids. Per germline, CDR1 SGHRS and CDR2 YFSETQ.

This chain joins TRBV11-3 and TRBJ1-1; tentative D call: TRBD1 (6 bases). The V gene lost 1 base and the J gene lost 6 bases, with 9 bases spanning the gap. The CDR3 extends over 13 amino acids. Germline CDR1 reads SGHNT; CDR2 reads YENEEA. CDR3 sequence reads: CASSLGTAAEAFF. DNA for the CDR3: TGTGCCAGCAGCTTAGGGACAGCCGCTGAAGCTTTCTTT.

The CDR3 DNA follows: TGTGCCAGCTCACCAAGGAGGCTGATCAATCAGCCCCAGCATTTT. Its protein is CASSPRRLINQPQHF. J is TRBJ1-5 and V is TRBV18; no firm D call. V lost 2 bases to trimming and J lost 3 bases, with 11 bases between them. The germline V gene encodes CDR1 KGHSH and CDR2 LQKENI. This CDR3 spans 15 amino acids.

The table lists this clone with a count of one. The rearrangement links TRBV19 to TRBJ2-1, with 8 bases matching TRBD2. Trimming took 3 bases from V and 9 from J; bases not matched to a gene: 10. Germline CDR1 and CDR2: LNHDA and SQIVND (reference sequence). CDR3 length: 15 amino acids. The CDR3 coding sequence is TGTGCCAGTAGTATCACCTGGACCAGCGGGAGTGAGCAGTTCTTC. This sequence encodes CASSITWTSGSEQFF.

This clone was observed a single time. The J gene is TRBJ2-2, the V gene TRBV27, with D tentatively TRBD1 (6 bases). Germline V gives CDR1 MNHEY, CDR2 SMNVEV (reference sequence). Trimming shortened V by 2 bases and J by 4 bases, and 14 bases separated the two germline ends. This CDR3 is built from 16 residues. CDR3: CASSLLGGAGTGELFF. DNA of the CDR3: TGTGCCAGCAGTTTACTTGGGGGCGCGGGCACCGGGGAGCTGTTTTTT.

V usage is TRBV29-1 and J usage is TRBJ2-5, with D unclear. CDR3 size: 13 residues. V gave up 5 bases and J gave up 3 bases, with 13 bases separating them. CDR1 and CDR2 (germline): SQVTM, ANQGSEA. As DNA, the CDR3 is TGCAGCGTTTTTCTACCAGAGAAAGAGACCCAGTACTTC. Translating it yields CSVFLPEKETQYF.

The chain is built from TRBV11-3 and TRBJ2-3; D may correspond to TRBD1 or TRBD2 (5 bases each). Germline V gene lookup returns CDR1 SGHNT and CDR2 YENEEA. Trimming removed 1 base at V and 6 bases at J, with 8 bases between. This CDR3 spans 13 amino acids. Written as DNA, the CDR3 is TGTGCCAGCAGCTTAGGGGGACCTGATACGCAGTATTTT. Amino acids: CASSLGGPDTQYF. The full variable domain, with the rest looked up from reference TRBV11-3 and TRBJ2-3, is EAGVVQSPRYKIIEKKQPVAFWCNPISGHNTLYWYLQNLGQGPELLIRYENEEAVDDSQLPKDRFSAERLKGVDSTLKIQPAELGDSAVYLCASSLGGPDTQYFGPGTRLTVL.

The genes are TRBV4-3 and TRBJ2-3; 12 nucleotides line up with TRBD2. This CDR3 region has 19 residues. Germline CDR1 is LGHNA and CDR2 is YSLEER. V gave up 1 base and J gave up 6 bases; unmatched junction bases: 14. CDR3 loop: CASSQAGLGRLAGADTQYF. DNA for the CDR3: TGCGCCAGCAGCCAAGCTGGCCTCGGACGACTAGCGGGAGCGGATACGCAGTATTTT.

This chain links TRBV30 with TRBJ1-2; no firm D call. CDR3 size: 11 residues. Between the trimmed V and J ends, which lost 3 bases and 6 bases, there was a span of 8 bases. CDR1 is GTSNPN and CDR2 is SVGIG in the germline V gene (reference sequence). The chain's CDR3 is CAWSRQDGYTF. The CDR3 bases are TGTGCCTGGAGCCGACAAGATGGCTACACCTTC. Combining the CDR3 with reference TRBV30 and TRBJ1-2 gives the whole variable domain SQTIHQWPATLVQPVGSPLSLECTVEGTSNPNLYWYRQAAGRGLQLLFYSVGIGQISSEVPQNLSASRPQDRQFILSSKKLLLSDSGFYLCAWSRQDGYTFGSGTRLTVV.

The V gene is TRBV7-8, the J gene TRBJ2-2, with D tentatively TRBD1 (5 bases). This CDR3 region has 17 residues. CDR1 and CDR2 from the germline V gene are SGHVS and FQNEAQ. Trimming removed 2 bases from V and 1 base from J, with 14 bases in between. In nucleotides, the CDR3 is TGTGCCAGCAGCTTATCGGCTCCCAGGGAGAACACCGGGGAGCTGTTTTTT. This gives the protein CASSLSAPRENTGELFF.

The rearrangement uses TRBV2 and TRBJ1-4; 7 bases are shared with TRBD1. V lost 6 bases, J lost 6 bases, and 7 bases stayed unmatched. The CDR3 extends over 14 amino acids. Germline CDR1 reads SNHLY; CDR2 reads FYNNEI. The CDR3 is CASRYTGTDEKLFF. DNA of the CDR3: TGTGCCAGCAGGTACACCGGGACAGATGAAAAACTGTTTTTT.

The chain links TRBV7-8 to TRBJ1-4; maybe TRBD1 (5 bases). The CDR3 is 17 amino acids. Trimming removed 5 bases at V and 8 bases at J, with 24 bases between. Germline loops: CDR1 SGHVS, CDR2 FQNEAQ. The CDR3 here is CASSPEHPGSAREKLFF. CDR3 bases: TGTGCCAGCAGCCCAGAACACCCAGGGTCCGCGAGGGAAAAACTGTTTTTT.

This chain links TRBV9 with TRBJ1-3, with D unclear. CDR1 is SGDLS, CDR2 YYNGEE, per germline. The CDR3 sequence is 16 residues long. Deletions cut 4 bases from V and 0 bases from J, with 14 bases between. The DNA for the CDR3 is TGTGCCAGCAGCTCCGAGCTTAGGAGCTCTGGAAACACCATATATTTT. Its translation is CASSSELRSSGNTIYF.

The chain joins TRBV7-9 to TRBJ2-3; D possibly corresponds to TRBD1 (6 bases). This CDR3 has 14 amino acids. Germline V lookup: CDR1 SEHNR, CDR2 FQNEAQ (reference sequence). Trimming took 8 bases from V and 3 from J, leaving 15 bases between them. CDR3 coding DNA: TGTGCCAGCGGACGGCGGACAGTGACAGATACGCAGTATTTT. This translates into CASGRRTVTDTQYF.

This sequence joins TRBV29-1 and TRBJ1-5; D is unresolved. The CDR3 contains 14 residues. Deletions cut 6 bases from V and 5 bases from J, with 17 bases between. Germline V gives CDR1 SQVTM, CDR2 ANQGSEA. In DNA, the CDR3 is TGCAGCGTGGCAGTGGACCTCCCTCATCAGCCCCAGCATTTT. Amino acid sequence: CSVAVDLPHQPQHF.

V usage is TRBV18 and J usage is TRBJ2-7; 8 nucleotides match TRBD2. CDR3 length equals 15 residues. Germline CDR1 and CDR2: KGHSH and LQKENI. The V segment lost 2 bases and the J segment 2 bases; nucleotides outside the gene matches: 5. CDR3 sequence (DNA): TGTGCCAGCTCACCAACTAGCGGCTCCGCCTACGAGCAGTACTTC. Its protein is CASSPTSGSAYEQYF.

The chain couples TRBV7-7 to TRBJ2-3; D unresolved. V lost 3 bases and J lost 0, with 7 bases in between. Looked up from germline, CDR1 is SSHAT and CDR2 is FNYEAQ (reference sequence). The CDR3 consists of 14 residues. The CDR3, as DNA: TGTGCCAGCAGCTTCGGCAGAAGCACAGATACGCAGTATTTT. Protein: CASSFGRSTDTQYF.